This T cell receptor (beta chain) originates from a study of blood T cell repertoires in COVID-19. Profiling relied on immunoSEQ multiplex PCR, and the TCRdb table lists in-frame clones only, not all of them. The profile shows 150,000 to 200,000 clones, over 70% of them singletons. Deletions cut 4 bases from V and 4 bases from J, with 12 bases between. CDR1 SGDLS and CDR2 YYNGEE come from the germline V gene. The CDR3 sequence is 15 residues long. The specimen was PBMCs or T cells enriched from blood (not recorded which). The chain has TRBV9 and TRBJ1-6; TRBD1 might be the D (6 bases). The source is a woman in her sixties who had recovered from COVID-19. The CDR3 DNA follows: TGTGCCAGCAGCTCTGGACAGAGTTATAATTCACCCCTCCACTTT. Its translation: CASSSGQSYNSPLHF.